The sequence of this T cell receptor beta chain was determined in a study of blood T cell repertoires in COVID-19. Overall study context: The analysed material was cDNA or gDNA that came from T cells, B-cell-depleted T cells, or PBMCs.

V lost 4 bases and J lost 7; bases outside the gene matches: 12. This CDR3 spans 16 amino acids. The germline V gene has CDR1 LGHDT and CDR2 YNNKEL (reference sequence). In the authors' workflow: The authors estimated nucleated cell counts from reference gene primer amplification. Data came from immunoSEQ multiplex PCR; TCRdb stores just in-frame clones and leaves some out. Clonal size and the V and J genes are those of that table, whereas D and trimming came from the DNA. Seen here are fewer than 200,000 clones, 82% observed once, and the top ten hold 8.4%. A single count supports this clone. The receptor's source is an older woman with acute or convalescent COVID-19. Sequencing used peripheral blood. The rearrangement links TRBV3-1 (or the pseudogene TRBV3-2) to TRBJ1-4; 7 bases line up with TRBD1. CDR3 sequence: CASSLFRTGKSEKLFF. The CDR3 DNA reads as TGTGCCAGCAGCCTTTTCCGGACAGGCAAGAGTGAAAAACTGTTTTTT.